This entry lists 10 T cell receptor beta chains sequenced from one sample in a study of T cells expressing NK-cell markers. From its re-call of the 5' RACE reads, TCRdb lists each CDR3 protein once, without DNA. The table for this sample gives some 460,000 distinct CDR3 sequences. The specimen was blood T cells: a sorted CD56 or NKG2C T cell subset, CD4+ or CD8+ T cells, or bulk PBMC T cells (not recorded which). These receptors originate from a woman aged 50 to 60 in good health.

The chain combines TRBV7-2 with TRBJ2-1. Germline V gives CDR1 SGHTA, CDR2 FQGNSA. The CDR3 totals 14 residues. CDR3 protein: CASSLVTVYNEQFF.

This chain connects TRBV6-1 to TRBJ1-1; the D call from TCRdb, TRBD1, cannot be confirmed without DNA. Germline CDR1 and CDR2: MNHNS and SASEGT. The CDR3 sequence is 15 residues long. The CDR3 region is CASSEVRGVGTEAFF.

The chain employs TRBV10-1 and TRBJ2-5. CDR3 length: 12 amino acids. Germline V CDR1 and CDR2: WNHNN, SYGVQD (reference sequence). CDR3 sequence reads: CASSEVGEPQYF.

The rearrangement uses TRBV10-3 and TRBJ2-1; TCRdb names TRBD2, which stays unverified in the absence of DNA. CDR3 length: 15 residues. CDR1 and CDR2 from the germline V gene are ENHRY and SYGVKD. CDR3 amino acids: CAISDEASGNNEQFF.

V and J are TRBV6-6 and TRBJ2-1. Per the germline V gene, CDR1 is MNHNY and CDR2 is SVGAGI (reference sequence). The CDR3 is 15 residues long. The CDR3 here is CASSYSTSQPNEQFF.

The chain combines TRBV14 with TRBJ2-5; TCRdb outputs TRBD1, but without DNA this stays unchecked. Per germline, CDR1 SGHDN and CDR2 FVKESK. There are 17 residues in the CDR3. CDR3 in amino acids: CASSHPRAGALQETQYF.

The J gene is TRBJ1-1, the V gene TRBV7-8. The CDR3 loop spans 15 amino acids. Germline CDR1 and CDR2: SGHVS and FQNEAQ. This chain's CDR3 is CASSLDRDLRTEAFF.

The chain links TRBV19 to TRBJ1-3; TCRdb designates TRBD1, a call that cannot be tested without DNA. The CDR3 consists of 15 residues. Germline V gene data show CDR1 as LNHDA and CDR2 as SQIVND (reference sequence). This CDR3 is CASSITQGTGNTIYF.

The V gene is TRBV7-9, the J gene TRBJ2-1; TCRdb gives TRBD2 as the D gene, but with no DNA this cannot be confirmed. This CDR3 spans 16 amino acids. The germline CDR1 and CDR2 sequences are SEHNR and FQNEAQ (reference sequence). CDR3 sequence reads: CASSPPHWGDWNEQFF. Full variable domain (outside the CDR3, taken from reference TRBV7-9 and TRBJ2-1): DTGVSQNPRHKITKRGQNVTFRCDPISEHNRLYWYRQTLGQGPEFLTYFQNEAQLEKSRLLSDRFSAERPKGSFSTLEIQRTEQGDSAMYLCASSPPHWGDWNEQFFGPGTRLTVL.

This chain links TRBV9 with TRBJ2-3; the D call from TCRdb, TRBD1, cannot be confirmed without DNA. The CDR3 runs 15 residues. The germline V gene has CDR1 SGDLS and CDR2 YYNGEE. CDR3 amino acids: CASSGGQGLTDTQYF.